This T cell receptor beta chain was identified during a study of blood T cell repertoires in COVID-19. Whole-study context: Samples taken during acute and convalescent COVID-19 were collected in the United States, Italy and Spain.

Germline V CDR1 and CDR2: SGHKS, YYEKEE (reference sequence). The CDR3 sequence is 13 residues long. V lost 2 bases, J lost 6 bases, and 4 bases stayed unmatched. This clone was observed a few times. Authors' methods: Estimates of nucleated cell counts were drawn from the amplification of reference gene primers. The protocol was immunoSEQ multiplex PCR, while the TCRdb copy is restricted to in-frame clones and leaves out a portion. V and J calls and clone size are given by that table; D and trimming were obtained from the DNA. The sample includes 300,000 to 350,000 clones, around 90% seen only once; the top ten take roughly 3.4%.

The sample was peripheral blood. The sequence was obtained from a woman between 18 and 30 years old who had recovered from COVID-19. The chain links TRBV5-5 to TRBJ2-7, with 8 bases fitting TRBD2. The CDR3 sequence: CASSLAGDVEQYV. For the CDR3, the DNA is TGTGCCAGCAGCTTAGCGGGAGATGTCGAGCAGTACGTC.